These 21 T cell receptor beta chains share one sample of origin, sequenced in a study of blood T cells in healthy people across ages. A sample-barcoded 5' primer and a J-beta primer mix were used in a second PCR of about 7 to 12 cycles. MiXCR, run by TCRdb on the 5' RACE reads, gives a single entry per CDR3 protein. The sample carries hundreds of thousands of distinct CDR3 sequences, around 49% recorded once. The sample consisted of blood. These receptors all stem from a woman in her sixties in good health.

The rearrangement joins TRBV30 to TRBJ2-3; 7 nucleotides match TRBD2. The CDR3 totals 13 residues. Germline V gene lookup returns CDR1 GTSNPN and CDR2 SVGIG (reference sequence). V was pared by 7 bases and J by 6 bases, with 10 bases of the junction left unmatched. CDR3 sequence (DNA): TGTGCCTTGGCTCGCGGGAGTGTGGATACGCAGTATTTT. This gives the protein CALARGSVDTQYF.

The count of this clonotype is one. The V call is TRBV7-3, the J call TRBJ1-2, with D hard to call. The CDR3 spans 13 residues. The V end was cut by 5 bases, the J end by 7 bases, with 14 bases between. The germline V gene has CDR1 SGHTA and CDR2 FQGTGA. The chain's CDR3 is CASSPGEVGGYTF. In nucleotides, the CDR3 is TGTGCCAGCAGCCCAGGAGAGGTCGGTGGCTACACCTTC.

DNA of the CDR3: TGTGCCAGCAGCCTAGGCCGACCAGGGGGCTTCTACGAGCAGTACTTC. Protein: CASSLGRPGGFYEQYF. The chain joins TRBV11-2 to TRBJ2-7; 8 bases line up with TRBD1. J lost 3 bases, V lost 5 bases, and 12 bases had no gene match. The CDR3 has 16 residues. CDR1 is SGHAT and CDR2 is FQNNGV in the germline V gene.

J is TRBJ2-1 and V is TRBV5-1; 7 bases are a match to TRBD2. The CDR3 consists of 14 residues. Germline V CDR1 and CDR2: SGHRS, YFSETQ. Unmatched junction bases numbered 8, after V lost 3 bases and J lost 8 bases. The CDR3 sequence is CASSSAGTNDEQFF. Written as DNA, the CDR3 is TGCGCCAGCAGCTCTGCCGGGACTAATGATGAGCAGTTCTTC. Using reference TRBV5-1 and TRBJ2-1 for the parts outside the CDR3, the full variable domain is KAGVTQTPRYLIKTRGQQVTLSCSPISGHRSVSWYQQTPGQGLQFLFEYFSETQRNKGNFPGRFSGRQFSNSRSEMNVSTLELGDSALYLCASSSAGTNDEQFFGPGTRLTVL.

The chain is built from TRBV7-2 and TRBJ1-2; TRBD1 might be the D (5 bases). V was pared by 5 bases and J by 4 bases, with 14 bases between. Germline V CDR1 and CDR2: SGHTA, FQGNSA. The CDR3 length is 14 residues. The CDR3 DNA reads TGTGCCAGCAGCAACCGGGTCGGGGGCTATGGCTACACCTTC. This translates into CASSNRVGGYGYTF.

This chain joins TRBV2 and TRBJ1-5, with no clear D. CDR3 size: 16 residues. CDR1 is SNHLY, CDR2 FYNNEI, per germline. The CDR3 bases are TGTGCTACCGGCGTGGGTACCAAGTATAGCAATCAGCCCCAGCATTTT. Amino acids: CATGVGTKYSNQPQHF.

The rearrangement uses TRBV3-1 and TRBJ2-1; D might be TRBD1 (6 bases). Trimming took off 5 bases at V and 0 bases at J, with 11 bases between the two ends. The CDR3 extends over 15 amino acids. CDR1 LGHDT and CDR2 YNNKEL come from the germline V gene (reference sequence). Written as DNA, the CDR3 is TGTGCCAGCAGCTCCTCGACAGGCTCCTACAATGAGCAGTTCTTC. Protein: CASSSSTGSYNEQFF.

This chain links TRBV9 with TRBJ2-5; the D is unclear. CDR1 and CDR2 (germline): SGDLS, YYNGEE. The ends were cut back, 4 bases at V and 11 bases at J, with 27 bases in the middle. The CDR3 covers 16 residues. In DNA form, the CDR3 reads TGTGCCAGCAGCCCCCGCCCCAGAAAAGACGCCGATGAGCAGTACTTC. This sequence encodes CASSPRPRKDADEQYF.

This chain uses TRBV6-5 with TRBJ1-1, with D hard to call. The V end lost 3 bases, the J end lost 6 bases, and 11 bases lay between the germline ends. The germline V gene has CDR1 MNHEY and CDR2 SVGAGI. The CDR3 covers 13 residues. The CDR3: CASSYNPEAEAFF. CDR3 sequence (DNA): TGTGCCAGCAGTTATAACCCCGAGGCTGAAGCTTTCTTT.

This clonotype was picked up a small number of times. The CDR3 is CASGGRIYGYTF. The CDR3 region has the DNA TGTGCCAGCGGCGGCAGAATCTATGGCTACACCTTC. J is TRBJ1-2 and V is TRBV6-1; D is uncertain. The V gene lost 8 bases and the J gene lost 4 bases, with 11 bases spanning the gap. Per the germline V gene, CDR1 is MNHNS and CDR2 is SASEGT. The CDR3 has 12 residues.

The CDR3 reads CASSRRTETDTQYF. CDR3 DNA sequence: TGTGCCAGCAGCCGACGGACAGAGACGGATACGCAGTATTTT. The chain couples TRBV7-9 to TRBJ2-3, with a weak D call TRBD1 (6 bases). The CDR3 spans 14 residues. V lost 5 bases and J 6 bases, leaving 15 bases between the germline ends. Germline values: CDR1 SEHNR, CDR2 FQNEAQ (reference sequence).

The chain links TRBV14 to TRBJ2-1; maybe TRBD2 (5 bases). CDR3 length equals 15 residues. Trimming took 1 base from V and 5 from J, leaving 12 bases between them. Germline V gene sequence: CDR1 SGHDN, CDR2 FVKESK. The CDR3 region has the DNA TGTGCCAGCAGCCAAGCGCCGGGGATGGACAATGAGCAGTTCTTC. It yields the protein CASSQAPGMDNEQFF.

This chain links TRBV6-2 or TRBV6-3 with TRBJ2-1; 8 nucleotides match TRBD2. This CDR3 has 15 residues. Germline trimming cut 6 bases from V and 6 bases from J; bases unmatched to any gene: 10. Germline assignment: CDR1 MNHEY and CDR2 SVGEGT. CDR3 sequence: CASRRPGLDSNEQFF. The CDR3 region has the DNA TGTGCCAGCAGACGGCCGGGACTAGACTCCAATGAGCAGTTCTTC.

The CDR3 here is CSAKWDDEQYF. CDR3 nucleotide sequence: TGCAGTGCTAAATGGGACGACGAGCAGTACTTC. The chain employs TRBV20-1 and TRBJ2-7; the D gene could be TRBD1 or TRBD2 (5 bases each). Germline CDR1 reads DFQATT; CDR2 reads SNEGSKA (reference sequence). CDR3 length: 11 residues. The V and J ends lost 4 bases and 5 bases respectively, with 9 bases between them.

For the CDR3, the DNA is TGCAGTGCTCCCAACAGCCTGAAGACAGGGACCTACGAGCAGTACTTC. Translated, it gives CSAPNSLKTGTYEQYF. This chain connects TRBV20-1 to TRBJ2-7, with 7 positions matching TRBD1. Germline V gene sequence: CDR1 DFQATT, CDR2 SNEGSKA (reference sequence). V trimming: 5 bases; J trimming: 2 bases; junction bases outside the gene matches: 15. The CDR3 is 16 residues long.

V and J are TRBV6-2 or TRBV6-3 and TRBJ2-7; 11 bases align to TRBD2. The better agreement between TRBJ2-5 and the DNA end casts doubt on the J call. CDR1 and CDR2 (germline): MNHEY, SVGEGT. This CDR3 comprises 16 residues. CDR3 sequence reads: CASSYTPGLAEETQYF. The CDR3 DNA sequence: TGTGCCAGCAGTTACACCCCGGGACTAGCGGAAGAGACCCAGTACTTC.

This chain uses TRBV6-1 with TRBJ2-1, with D uncertain. This CDR3 comprises 11 residues. Germline CDR1 reads MNHNS; CDR2 reads SASEGT. V lost 3 bases, J lost 9 bases, and 6 bases lay in between. Here the CDR3 reads CASSEGCEQFF. The DNA for the CDR3 is TGTGCCAGCAGTGAGGGGTGTGAGCAGTTCTTC.

The chain is built from TRBV20-1 and TRBJ2-3; TRBD2 matches 9 bases. This CDR3 is 14 amino acids long. From germline, CDR1 is DFQATT and CDR2 SNEGSKA (reference sequence). After removal of 5 bases from V and 2 bases from J, the junction contained 5 bases not matched to a gene. CDR3 sequence: CSAGLARYTDTQYF. The CDR3 nucleotides are TGCAGTGCTGGACTAGCGCGATACACAGATACGCAGTATTTT.

CDR3 sequence: CASSLGPGTRQQFF. As DNA, the CDR3 is TGTGCCAGCAGCTTAGGCCCCGGGACTAGACAGCAGTTCTTC. The chain has TRBV7-2 and TRBJ2-1; 8 nucleotides line up with TRBD2. Germline trimming cut 1 base from V and 11 bases from J; bases unmatched to any gene: 7. The CDR3 totals 14 residues. CDR1 and CDR2 (germline): SGHTA, FQGNSA.

This clonotype came up a few times. This chain uses TRBV4-2 with TRBJ2-7; TRBD2 matches 9 bases. Germline CDR1 LGHNA, CDR2 YNFKEQ. CDR3 length equals 16 residues. The J segment lost 2 bases and the V segment lost 0 bases, leaving 5 bases of the junction unmatched. CDR3 coding DNA: TGTGCCAGCAGCCAAGATGCTAGCGGGATGGCCTACGAGCAGTACTTC. Its protein is CASSQDASGMAYEQYF.

The chain is built from TRBV27 and TRBJ2-6; D is perhaps TRBD1 (6 bases). This CDR3 comprises 15 residues. Germline V lookup: CDR1 MNHEY, CDR2 SMNVEV (reference sequence). Trimming removed 8 bases from V and 2 bases from J, with 13 bases in between. The CDR3, as DNA: TGTGCCAGCCGTTCACAGGGTACTGGGGCCAACGTCCTGACTTTC. It translates to CASRSQGTGANVLTF.